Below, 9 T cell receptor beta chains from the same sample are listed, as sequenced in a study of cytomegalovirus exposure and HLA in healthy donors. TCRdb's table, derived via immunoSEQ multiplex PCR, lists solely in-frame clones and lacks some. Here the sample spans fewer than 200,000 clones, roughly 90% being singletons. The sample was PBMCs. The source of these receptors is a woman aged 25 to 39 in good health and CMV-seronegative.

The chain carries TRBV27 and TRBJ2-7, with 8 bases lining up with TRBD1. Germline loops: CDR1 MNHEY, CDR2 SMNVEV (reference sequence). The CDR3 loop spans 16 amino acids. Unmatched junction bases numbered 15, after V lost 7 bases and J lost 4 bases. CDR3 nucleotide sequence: TGTGCCAGCAATCCTTCGACAGGGGAGGTTGGTTACGAGCAGTACTTC. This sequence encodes CASNPSTGEVGYEQYF.

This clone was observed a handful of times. CDR3 in amino acids: CASRGTPGPYTEAFF. CDR3 in DNA: TGTGCCAGCAGAGGGACCCCCGGGCCTTACACTGAAGCTTTCTTT. The V gene is TRBV28, the J gene TRBJ1-1; D is possibly TRBD1 (5 bases). Germline values: CDR1 MDHEN, CDR2 SYDVKM. Trimming removed 6 bases at V and 3 bases at J, with 17 bases between. The CDR3 totals 15 residues.

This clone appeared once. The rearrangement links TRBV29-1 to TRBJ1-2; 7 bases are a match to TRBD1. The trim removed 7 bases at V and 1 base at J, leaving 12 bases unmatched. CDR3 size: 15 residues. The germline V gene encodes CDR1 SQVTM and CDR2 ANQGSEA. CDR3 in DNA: TGCAGCGCCGACAGGGTTGGGGTTTTTAACTATGGCTACACCTTC. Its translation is CSADRVGVFNYGYTF.

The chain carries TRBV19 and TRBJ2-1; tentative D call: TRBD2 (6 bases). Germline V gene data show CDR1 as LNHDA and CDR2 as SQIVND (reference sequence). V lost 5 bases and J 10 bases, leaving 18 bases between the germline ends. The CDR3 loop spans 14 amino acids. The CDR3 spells CASSPGLQPGEQFF. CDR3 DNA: TGTGCCAGTAGTCCGGGACTCCAGCCGGGGGAGCAGTTCTTC.

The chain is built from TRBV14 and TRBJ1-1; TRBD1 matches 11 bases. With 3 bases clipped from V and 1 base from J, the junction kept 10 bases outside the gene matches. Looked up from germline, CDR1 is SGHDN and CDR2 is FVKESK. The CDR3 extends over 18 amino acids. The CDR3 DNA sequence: TGTGCCAGCAGCCAGGGCCTCTCGGGACAGGGGGAGAACACTGAAGCTTTCTTT. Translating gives CASSQGLSGQGENTEAFF.

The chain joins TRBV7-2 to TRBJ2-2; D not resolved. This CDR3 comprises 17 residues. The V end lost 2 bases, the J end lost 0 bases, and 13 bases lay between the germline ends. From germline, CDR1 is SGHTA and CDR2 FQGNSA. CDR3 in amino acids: CASSLHGTYANTGELFF. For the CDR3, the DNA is TGTGCCAGCAGCTTACACGGAACCTACGCGAACACCGGGGAGCTGTTTTTT.

CDR3 sequence: CASSQPTGGPEAFF. Written as DNA, the CDR3 is TGTGCCAGCAGCCAACCGACGGGGGGGCCTGAAGCTTTCTTT. This chain links TRBV4-2 with TRBJ1-1, with D perhaps matching TRBD1 (6 bases). V lost 2 bases, J lost 6 bases, and 13 bases lay in between. There are 14 residues in the CDR3. Germline loops: CDR1 LGHNA, CDR2 YNFKEQ.

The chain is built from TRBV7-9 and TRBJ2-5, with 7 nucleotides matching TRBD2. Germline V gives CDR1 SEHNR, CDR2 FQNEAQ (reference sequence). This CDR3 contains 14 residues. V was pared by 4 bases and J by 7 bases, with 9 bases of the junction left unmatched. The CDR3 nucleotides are TGTGCCAGCAGCTCCGGGACTACCGGTCGGACCCAGTACTTC. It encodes CASSSGTTGRTQYF.

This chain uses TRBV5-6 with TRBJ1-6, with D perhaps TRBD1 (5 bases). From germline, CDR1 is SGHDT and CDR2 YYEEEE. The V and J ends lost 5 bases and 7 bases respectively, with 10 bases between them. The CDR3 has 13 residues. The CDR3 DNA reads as TGTGCCAGCAGGCCGGGACTAAATTCACCCCTCCACTTT. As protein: CASRPGLNSPLHF.